The 29 T cell receptor beta chains given below trace back to one sample, sequenced in a study of blood T cells in healthy people across ages. With a J-beta primer mix and a sample-barcoded 5' primer, a second PCR ran about 6 to 11 cycles. TCRdb reprocessed the 5' RACE reads with MiXCR, giving one entry per CDR3 protein. In the table there are hundreds of thousands of distinct CDR3 sequences, more than 20% of which are singletons. The same sample was also used in a study of T cells of mothers and their children.

Material: blood. The receptors derive from a boy under 18 in good health.

The chain joins TRBV28 to TRBJ2-7; possibly TRBD1 for D (5 bases). The CDR3 has 12 amino acids. The V and J ends lost 8 bases and 6 bases respectively, with 14 bases between them. Germline V gene sequence: CDR1 MDHEN, CDR2 SYDVKM. The CDR3 coding sequence is TGTGCCAGCCGTCCGACCACAGGCGAGCAGTACTTC. The encoded protein is CASRPTTGEQYF.

V and J are TRBV20-1 and TRBJ1-2; the D is unclear. Germline CDR1 is DFQATT and CDR2 is SNEGSKA (reference sequence). The CDR3 is made up of 13 amino acids. V was trimmed by 0 bases and J by 8 bases, leaving 13 bases between them. CDR3 bases: TGCAGTGCTAGAGATCTAACGGCTTGGGGCTACACCTTC. This translates into CSARDLTAWGYTF.

The chain uses TRBV6-6 and TRBJ1-1; D call uncertain. V shed 0 bases and J shed 10 bases, with 15 bases lying between them. The length of the CDR3 is 14 residues. Germline CDR1 MNHNY, CDR2 SVGAGI (reference sequence). The CDR3 loop reads CASSYSTPQEAAFF. Here the CDR3 DNA reads TGTGCCAGCAGTTACTCGACCCCCCAGGAGGCAGCTTTCTTT.

This clonotype was recorded a few times. The V call is TRBV25-1, the J call TRBJ1-1, with unresolved D. CDR1 is MGHDK, CDR2 SYGVNS, per germline. This CDR3 comprises 13 residues. The V and J ends lost 3 bases and 0 bases respectively, with 5 bases between them. The DNA of the CDR3 is TGTGCCAGCAGTGAGACCATGAACACTGAAGCTTTCTTT. Translation gives CASSETMNTEAFF.

This rearrangement joins TRBV6-1 to TRBJ2-5; D remains ambiguous. V dropped 10 bases and J dropped 0 bases, with 12 bases sitting between them. The germline V gene has CDR1 MNHNS and CDR2 SASEGT. There are 13 residues in the CDR3. The DNA of the CDR3 is TGTGCCACCTGGCCCTTAGACCAAGAGACCCAGTACTTC. Encoded protein: CATWPLDQETQYF.

V gene TRBV12-3 or TRBV12-4 combines with J gene TRBJ2-5; 9 positions match TRBD2. The assigned J gene may be wrong: the sequence end matches TRBJ2-7 better. The length of the CDR3 is 14 residues. CDR3 sequence (DNA): TGTGCCAGCAGTCCTAGCGGGACTCCCTACGAGCAGTACTTC. It encodes CASSPSGTPYEQYF.

The chain combines TRBV2 with TRBJ2-5; D remains ambiguous. Germline V lookup: CDR1 SNHLY, CDR2 FYNNEI. The CDR3 extends over 10 amino acids. V was shortened by 7 bases and J by 5 bases, with 5 bases between the two germline ends. The CDR3 nucleotides are TGTGCCAGCACCCAGGAGACCCAGTACTTC. Its translation is CASTQETQYF.

This clonotype was observed many times. The chain couples TRBV18 to TRBJ2-7; TRBD1 is a possible D gene (5 bases). The germline gives CDR1 KGHSH, CDR2 LQKENI. Deletions cut 8 bases from V and 4 bases from J, with 9 bases between. This CDR3 is 11 amino acids long. CDR3 nucleotide sequence: TGTGCCAGCCAGGACACATACGAGCAGTACTTC. This codes for CASQDTYEQYF. The full variable domain, in which reference TRBV18 and TRBJ2-7 provide the parts outside the CDR3, is NAGVMQNPRHLVRRRGQEARLRCSPMKGHSHVYWYRQLPEEGLKFMVYLQKENIIDESGMPKERFSAEFPKEGPSILRIQQVVRGDSAAYFCASQDTYEQYFGPGTRLTVT.

V gene TRBV2 combines with J gene TRBJ2-1; D may match TRBD1 or TRBD2 (5 bases each). V was shortened by 6 bases and J by 8 bases, with 14 bases between the two germline ends. The CDR3 spans 13 residues. The V gene's germline CDR1 is SNHLY and CDR2 FYNNEI. The CDR3 spells CASSLRSGHEQFF. For the CDR3, the DNA is TGTGCCAGCAGCCTTCGGTCGGGGCATGAGCAGTTCTTC.

In this sample, this clonotype turned up many times. The rearrangement joins TRBV5-5 to TRBJ2-6; D gene unclear. Germline CDR1 SGHKS, CDR2 YYEKEE (reference sequence). Trimming took off 3 bases at V and 2 bases at J, with 9 bases between the two ends. This CDR3 is 15 amino acids long. The CDR3 here is CASSYGIPGANVLTF. CDR3 nucleotides: TGTGCCAGCAGCTATGGGATTCCTGGGGCCAACGTCCTGACTTTC.

This rearrangement joins TRBV27 to TRBJ2-6; possibly TRBD1 or TRBD2 for D (5 bases each). From germline, CDR1 is MNHEY and CDR2 SMNVEV (reference sequence). The CDR3 runs to 16 residues. Trimming took off 5 bases at V and 0 bases at J, with 11 bases between the two ends. CDR3 sequence reads: CASSLGRGSGANVLTF. DNA of the CDR3: TGTGCCAGCAGTCTGGGACGGGGCTCTGGGGCCAACGTCCTGACTTTC.

The chain has TRBV14 and TRBJ1-2, with TRBD1 matching over 9 bases. The CDR3 totals 16 residues. Germline CDR1 and CDR2: SGHDN and FVKESK. V lost 0 bases, J lost 6 bases, and 8 bases stayed unmatched. The CDR3 here is CASSQDLTDRGDGYTF. The CDR3 coding sequence is TGTGCCAGCAGCCAAGATTTAACGGACAGGGGAGATGGCTACACCTTC.

The rearrangement joins TRBV20-1 to TRBJ2-5; 16 positions agree with TRBD2. Trimming cost V 5 bases and J 1 base; bases outside gene matches: 4. The CDR3 consists of 16 residues. The V gene's germline CDR1 is DFQATT and CDR2 SNEGSKA (reference sequence). CDR3 protein: CSAYGTSGRAQETQYF. CDR3 sequence (DNA): TGCAGTGCTTATGGGACTAGCGGGAGGGCCCAAGAGACCCAGTACTTC.

The rearrangement links TRBV9 to TRBJ1-2, with D possibly TRBD1 on 5 matching bases. Germline CDR1 reads SGDLS; CDR2 reads YYNGEE. This CDR3 comprises 15 residues. Trimming took off 2 bases at V and 1 base at J, with 12 bases between the two ends. CDR3 loop: CASSVEWTSNYGYTF. The CDR3 DNA reads TGTGCCAGCAGCGTCGAATGGACAAGTAACTATGGCTACACCTTC. Together with reference TRBV9 and TRBJ1-2, the CDR3 gives the full variable domain: DSGVTQTPKHLITATGQRVTLRCSPRSGDLSVYWYQQSLDQGLQFLIQYYNGEERAKGNILERFSAQQFPDLHSELNLSSLELGDSALYFCASSVEWTSNYGYTFGSGTRLTVV.

This clonotype was seen a handful of times. The chain uses TRBV18 and TRBJ1-2, with D tentatively TRBD1 (5 bases). Trimming shortened V by 2 bases and J by 0 bases, and 10 bases separated the two germline ends. Germline CDR1 is KGHSH and CDR2 is LQKENI. The CDR3 is 15 amino acids. The CDR3 sequence: CASSPKGAPNYGYTF. For the CDR3, the DNA is TGTGCCAGCTCACCAAAAGGGGCCCCTAACTATGGCTACACCTTC.

This clonotype was picked up a small number of times. Here the CDR3 omits its conserved ending phenylalanine or tryptophan, so a read error is the likely source. The chain combines TRBV5-1 with TRBJ2-7, with 7 nucleotides matching TRBD1. The CDR3 is made up of 14 amino acids. Trimming at V came to 0 bases and at J to 3 bases, leaving 3 bases not matched to a gene. Germline V gene data show CDR1 as SGHRS and CDR2 as YFSETQ. CDR3 in DNA: TGCGCCAGCAGCTTGGGACAGGGCAGCTACGAGCAGTACCTC. Its protein is CASSLGQGSYEQYL.

This clonotype was detected only once. The DNA for the CDR3 is TGTGCCAGCAGTTACCTCCGGTGGGAGGAAGCTTTCTTT. Translated, it gives CASSYLRWEEAFF. V and J are TRBV6-5 and TRBJ1-1; D is unclear. CDR1 is MNHEY and CDR2 is SVGAGI in the germline V gene. CDR3 size: 13 residues. The V end lost 2 bases, the J end lost 8 bases, and 12 bases lay between the germline ends.

The chain employs TRBV6-6 and TRBJ1-2; D unclear. The CDR3 consists of 14 residues. The ends were cut back, 6 bases at V and 4 bases at J, with 15 bases in the middle. Germline V CDR1 and CDR2: MNHNY, SVGAGI (reference sequence). For the CDR3, the DNA is TGTGCCAGCAGCTTCCCGGGCGGAGGCTATGGCTACACCTTC. It translates to CASSFPGGGYGYTF.

This clonotype was counted between two and nine times. The rearrangement links TRBV19 to TRBJ2-1, with D perhaps matching TRBD2 (5 bases). This CDR3 has 13 amino acids. Trimming cost V 5 bases and J 5 bases, with 10 bases left between them. Germline V gene sequence: CDR1 LNHDA, CDR2 SQIVND (reference sequence). CDR3 DNA: TGTGCCAGTAGTGACTACTTACACAATGAGCAGTTCTTC. As protein: CASSDYLHNEQFF.

The rearrangement uses TRBV6-4 and TRBJ1-2, with TRBD1 matching over 11 bases. Germline CDR1 is MRHNA and CDR2 is SNTAGT. Trimming cost V 6 bases and J 7 bases; bases outside gene matches: 1. The CDR3 runs 12 residues. CDR3 coding DNA: TGTGCCAGCAGGGGACAGGGGGGTGGCTACACCTTC. This translates into CASRGQGGGYTF.

This chain connects TRBV28 to TRBJ1-2, with unresolved D. This CDR3 region has 15 residues. CDR1 and CDR2 from the germline V gene are MDHEN and SYDVKM. V lost 4 bases to trimming and J lost 2 bases, with 14 bases between them. CDR3 residues: CASSSPGGRNYGYTF. The CDR3 bases are TGTGCCAGCAGTTCCCCGGGTGGACGCAACTATGGCTACACCTTC.

The gene calls are TRBV28 and TRBJ1-6, with D uncertain. Trimming shortened V by 3 bases and J by 4 bases, and 10 bases separated the two germline ends. The CDR3 loop spans 15 amino acids. Germline CDR1 MDHEN, CDR2 SYDVKM. CDR3 DNA: TGTGCCAGCAGTTTCCCTGCCAGATATAATTCACCCCTCCACTTT. Translating gives CASSFPARYNSPLHF.

This clonotype showed up many times. The chain employs TRBV7-2 and TRBJ2-7; 8 nucleotides match TRBD1. The CDR3 has 14 amino acids. The junction had 6 bases not matched to a gene; V was cut back by 5 bases and J by 3 bases. CDR1 is SGHTA, CDR2 FQGNSA, per germline. In nucleotides, the CDR3 is TGTGCCAGCAGCACAGACAGGGGCGGCTACGAGCAGTACTTC. This codes for CASSTDRGGYEQYF.

The chain links TRBV6-2 or TRBV6-3 to TRBJ2-7; D remains ambiguous. Germline assignment: CDR1 MNHEY and CDR2 SVGEGT. The V end was cut by 2 bases, the J end by 9 bases, with 11 bases between. The CDR3 length is 12 residues. Here the CDR3 reads CASSYPYGVQYF. As DNA, the CDR3 is TGTGCCAGCAGTTACCCTTACGGCGTGCAGTACTTC.

The chain recombines TRBV6-2 or TRBV6-3 with TRBJ2-1; the match to TRBD2 covers 9 bases. CDR3 size: 15 residues. Germline trimming cut 6 bases from V and 4 bases from J; bases unmatched to any gene: 7. The germline CDR1 and CDR2 sequences are MNHEY and SVGEGT. For the CDR3, the DNA is TGTGCCAGCAGCACAACTAGCGGGCCTTACAATGAGCAGTTCTTC. This sequence encodes CASSTTSGPYNEQFF.

This clonotype has just one count. The genes are TRBV27 and TRBJ2-5; TRBD2 matches 7 bases. Near its end, the DNA agrees better with TRBJ2-1, so the J call may be wrong. The CDR3 runs to 17 residues. Per germline, CDR1 MNHEY and CDR2 SMNVEV (reference sequence). CDR3 region: CASSLGVGGGGSNEQFF. In DNA, the CDR3 is TGTGCCAGCAGTTTGGGAGTCGGCGGGGGAGGTTCCAATGAGCAGTTCTTC.

V gene TRBV20-1 combines with J gene TRBJ2-2, with D perhaps given as TRBD1 or TRBD2 (5 bases each). The CDR3 has 17 amino acids. Trimming removed 1 base at V and 3 bases at J, with 18 bases between. The V gene's germline CDR1 is DFQATT and CDR2 SNEGSKA (reference sequence). CDR3 nucleotides: TGCAGTGCTAGAGTGAGGGGCAGGGAAAGATACACCGGGGAGCTGTTTTTT. Its protein is CSARVRGRERYTGELFF.

The V gene is TRBV9, the J gene TRBJ1-1; no definite D call. Germline assignment: CDR1 SGDLS and CDR2 YYNGEE. V was trimmed by 0 bases and J by 0 bases, leaving 12 bases between them. The CDR3 length is 16 residues. CDR3 sequence reads: CASSVAWGDMNTEAFF. The CDR3 DNA is TGTGCCAGCAGCGTAGCTTGGGGAGATATGAACACTGAAGCTTTCTTT.

This clonotype was observed many times. This chain links TRBV5-6 with TRBJ2-1; 8 bases line up with TRBD2. The CDR3 spans 17 residues. Germline V gene lookup returns CDR1 SGHDT and CDR2 YYEEEE. V gave up 4 bases and J gave up 0 bases; unmatched junction bases: 9. CDR3 region: CASSGLLAESSYNEQFF. The DNA for the CDR3 is TGTGCCAGCAGCGGATTACTAGCGGAGAGCTCCTACAATGAGCAGTTCTTC. Drawing the rest from reference TRBV5-6 and TRBJ2-1, the complete variable domain is DAGVTQSPTHLIKTRGQQVTLRCSPKSGHDTVSWYQQALGQGPQFIFQYYEEEERQRGNFPDRFSGHQFPNYSSELNVNALLLGDSALYLCASSGLLAESSYNEQFFGPGTRLTVL.